These 25 T cell receptor beta chains were sequenced from one sample in a study of T cell changes during pregnancy in multiple sclerosis. The data were produced by immunoSEQ multiplex PCR, yet TCRdb's version contains in-frame clones alone and is incomplete. Here the sample spans 55,000 to 65,000 clones, approximately 90% being singletons. This specimen was peripheral blood, taken in the first trimester of pregnancy. The receptor set was obtained from a female donor in good health, enrolled as a control in a pregnancy study.

This clone was detected once. The rearrangement links TRBV6-5 to TRBJ1-6; TRBD1 matches at 10 bases. The J segment lost 7 bases and the V segment lost 5 bases, leaving 5 bases of the junction unmatched. The CDR3 runs to 15 residues. Germline loops: CDR1 MNHEY, CDR2 SVGAGI. CDR3 sequence reads: CASSTVTGGNSPLHF. The DNA for the CDR3 is TGTGCCAGCAGTACAGTGACAGGGGGCAATTCACCCCTCCACTTT.

This clone was seen only once. The gene calls are TRBV29-1 and TRBJ2-5; D might be TRBD1 (6 bases). V gave up 3 bases and J gave up 1 base, with 12 bases separating them. This CDR3 has 14 residues. The germline gives CDR1 SQVTM, CDR2 ANQGSEA. CDR3 loop: CSVEGTGTQETQYF. As DNA, the CDR3 is TGCAGCGTTGAGGGAACAGGGACCCAAGAGACCCAGTACTTC.

This clone was seen a single time. The gene calls are TRBV7-2 and TRBJ1-2, with D maybe TRBD1 (5 bases). The V end was cut by 1 base, the J end by 5 bases, with 11 bases between. The CDR3 consists of 14 residues. Germline V gene data show CDR1 as SGHTA and CDR2 as FQGNSA. CDR3 sequence reads: CASSLGGARYGYTF. In DNA form, the CDR3 reads TGTGCCAGCAGCTTAGGGGGCGCCCGTTATGGCTACACCTTC.

This chain uses TRBV7-3 with TRBJ2-5, with a possible D match to TRBD1 (6 bases). The ends were cut back, 5 bases at V and 1 base at J, with 8 bases in the middle. The CDR3 loop spans 13 amino acids. Per germline, CDR1 SGHTA and CDR2 FQGTGA. The DNA of the CDR3 is TGTGCCAGCAGCAAAGGGGGCCAAGAGACCCAGTACTTC. This gives the protein CASSKGGQETQYF.

J is TRBJ2-1 and V is TRBV29-1; 10 positions agree with TRBD1. Germline CDR1 SQVTM, CDR2 ANQGSEA. This CDR3 has 15 residues. J gave up 4 bases and V 3 bases, and 6 bases lay outside the gene matches. The CDR3 loop reads CSVDPSDRGYNEQFF. The CDR3, as DNA: TGCAGCGTTGACCCCTCGGACAGGGGGTACAATGAGCAGTTCTTC.

The chain recombines TRBV12-5 with TRBJ2-7, with D perhaps TRBD1 (6 bases). Germline lookup yields CDR1 LGHNT and CDR2 FRNRAP. CDR3 length: 13 amino acids. Trimming took 6 bases from V and 1 from J, leaving 10 bases between them. Here the CDR3 DNA reads TGTGCTAGTGGCAAGACAGGATCCTACGAGCAGTACTTC. This codes for CASGKTGSYEQYF.

The chain uses TRBV11-2 and TRBJ1-3; D is possibly TRBD1 (5 bases). This CDR3 has 14 amino acids. CDR1 and CDR2 (germline): SGHAT, FQNNGV. V gave up 3 bases and J gave up 4 bases, with 10 bases separating them. The CDR3 nucleotides read TGTGCCAGCAGCTTGACAGATGGGGGAAACACCATATATTTT. It specifies CASSLTDGGNTIYF.

The V and J genes are TRBV5-1 and TRBJ2-2; D gene uncertain. CDR1 and CDR2 (germline): SGHRS, YFSETQ. V lost 1 base, J lost 5 bases, and 12 bases lay in between. The CDR3 spans 15 residues. The CDR3 protein is CASSLNVGETGELFF. The CDR3 DNA reads as TGCGCCAGCAGCTTGAACGTCGGAGAAACCGGGGAGCTGTTTTTT.

The chain uses TRBV5-1 and TRBJ2-5; TRBD1 matches at 9 bases. J gave up 5 bases and V 0 bases, and 14 bases lay outside the gene matches. Germline CDR1 and CDR2: SGHRS and YFSETQ. The CDR3 length is 18 residues. The CDR3 DNA reads TGCGCCAGCAGCTTGGCTACGGAGGGACAGGGTTATAGGGAGACCCAGTACTTC. Translation gives CASSLATEGQGYRETQYF. Together with reference TRBV5-1 and TRBJ2-5, the CDR3 gives the full variable domain: KAGVTQTPRYLIKTRGQQVTLSCSPISGHRSVSWYQQTPGQGLQFLFEYFSETQRNKGNFPGRFSGRQFSNSRSEMNVSTLELGDSALYLCASSLATEGQGYRETQYFGPGTRLLVL.

The chain combines TRBV12-5 with TRBJ1-6; 8 positions match TRBD1. Germline loops: CDR1 LGHNT, CDR2 FRNRAP. The CDR3 has 16 amino acids. J was trimmed by 7 bases and V by 7 bases; bases with no gene match: 12. The CDR3 reads CASVTGQGVGNSPLHF. As DNA, the CDR3 is TGTGCTAGTGTTACTGGACAGGGAGTAGGAAATTCACCCCTCCACTTT.

The chain carries TRBV2 and TRBJ1-6; D remains ambiguous. The CDR3 is 13 residues long. Germline V gives CDR1 SNHLY, CDR2 FYNNEI. Trimming pared 7 bases from V and 9 bases from J, leaving 13 bases between. The CDR3 sequence is CASTLTDFSPLHF. CDR3 in DNA: TGTGCCAGCACCCTGACTGATTTTTCACCCCTCCACTTT.

The rearrangement links TRBV9 to TRBJ2-2; D might be TRBD2 (7 bases). The CDR3 is 18 amino acids. Germline V gives CDR1 SGDLS, CDR2 YYNGEE. V lost 1 base and J lost 0, with 16 bases in between. The CDR3 here is CASSVWRGGLANTGELFF. The CDR3 DNA sequence: TGTGCCAGCAGCGTATGGAGGGGGGGGCTCGCGAACACCGGGGAGCTGTTTTTT.

The chain employs TRBV4-2 and TRBJ1-1; 7 nucleotides line up with TRBD1. The CDR3 contains 15 residues. The germline gives CDR1 LGHNA, CDR2 YNFKEQ. The ends lost 3 bases at V and 6 bases at J; junction bases unmatched: 10. The CDR3 sequence is CASSHEGQEVPEAFF. The DNA for the CDR3 is TGTGCCAGCAGCCACGAAGGACAGGAGGTTCCTGAAGCTTTCTTT.

The rearrangement uses TRBV4-3 and TRBJ2-5, with 8 bases aligning to TRBD2. The V gene's germline CDR1 is LGHNA and CDR2 YSLEER. V trimming: 4 bases; J trimming: 5 bases; junction bases outside the gene matches: 9. This CDR3 spans 15 amino acids. Here the CDR3 DNA reads TGCGCCAGCAGCCGATTACTAGCGGACGGGGAGACCCAGTACTTC. Protein: CASSRLLADGETQYF.

The chain combines TRBV10-3 with TRBJ2-1; TRBD1 matches 8 bases. The V segment lost 2 bases and the J segment 5 bases; nucleotides outside the gene matches: 5. The CDR3 extends over 15 amino acids. Germline CDR1 and CDR2: ENHRY and SYGVKD. The CDR3 nucleotides read TGTGCCATCAGTGAGGACAGGGGAGTCAACAATGAGCAGTTCTTC. Translated: CAISEDRGVNNEQFF.

The V gene is TRBV7-2, the J gene TRBJ1-4; 9 nucleotides match TRBD1. The CDR3 loop spans 16 amino acids. Germline CDR1 reads SGHTA; CDR2 reads FQGNSA. J was trimmed by 0 bases and V by 5 bases; bases with no gene match: 4. The DNA of the CDR3 is TGTGCCAGCAGCCCAAGGACAGGGGCAACTAATGAAAAACTGTTTTTT. Its translation: CASSPRTGATNEKLFF.

This sequence joins TRBV11-2 and TRBJ1-2; 8 bases are a match to TRBD1. The V gene end was trimmed by 5 bases and the J gene end by 6 bases; junction bases not matched to a gene: 5. The CDR3 length is 13 residues. Per the germline V gene, CDR1 is SGHAT and CDR2 is FQNNGV. The CDR3 DNA sequence: TGTGCCAGCAGCCGTGACAGGGGAAATGGCTACACCTTC. Its protein is CASSRDRGNGYTF. Complete variable domain (other parts from reference TRBV11-2 and TRBJ1-2): EAGVAQSPRYKIIEKRQSVAFWCNPISGHATLYWYQQILGQGPKLLIQFQNNGVVDDSQLPKDRFSAERLKGVDSTLKIQPAKLEDSAVYLCASSRDRGNGYTFGSGTRLTVV.

The rearrangement uses TRBV6-1 and TRBJ1-1, with D possibly matching TRBD1 (5 bases). Germline values: CDR1 MNHNS, CDR2 SASEGT. V was clipped by 3 bases and J by 11 bases, with 19 bases between them. The CDR3 spans 14 residues. As DNA, the CDR3 is TGTGCCAGCAGTGAGCCCTACCGTGCGGGGGATGCTTTCTTT. Translation gives CASSEPYRAGDAFF.

The chain recombines TRBV18 with TRBJ1-1, with no clear D. Looked up from germline, CDR1 is KGHSH and CDR2 is LQKENI. This CDR3 is 14 amino acids long. Between the trimmed V and J ends, which lost 3 bases and 2 bases, there was a span of 10 bases. The CDR3 DNA sequence: TGTGCCAGCTCACCGGAGGGTGGAAACACTGAAGCTTTCTTT. Translating it yields CASSPEGGNTEAFF.

This sequence joins TRBV11-3 and TRBJ1-1, with D perhaps TRBD1 (5 bases). The germline CDR1 and CDR2 sequences are SGHNT and YENEEA. This CDR3 has 14 residues. With 5 bases removed from V and 4 bases from J, the gap between germline ends came to 14 bases. The CDR3 nucleotides read TGTGCCAGCAGCCCCGACGGGGGAGGCACTGAAGCTTTCTTT. Amino acid sequence: CASSPDGGGTEAFF.

This clone showed up just once. The chain employs TRBV18 and TRBJ1-3; TRBD1 is a possible D gene (6 bases). Germline assignment: CDR1 KGHSH and CDR2 LQKENI. The CDR3 is 15 residues long. V shed 3 bases and J shed 0 bases, with 9 bases lying between them. The CDR3 nucleotides are TGTGCCAGCTCACCCCAGGGGATCTCTGGAAACACCATATATTTT. This gives the protein CASSPQGISGNTIYF.

The CDR3 spells CATSRDRLNTIYF. The CDR3 nucleotides read TGTGCCACCAGCAGAGACCGACTGAACACCATATATTTT. The chain employs TRBV15 and TRBJ1-3; no clear D. Deletions cut 0 bases from V and 7 bases from J, with 7 bases between. The germline V gene has CDR1 LNHNV and CDR2 YYDKDF (reference sequence). The CDR3 has 13 residues.

The chain joins TRBV9 to TRBJ1-1, with TRBD1 matching 12 bases. This CDR3 spans 21 amino acids. CDR1 and CDR2 (germline): SGDLS, YYNGEE. V lost 0 bases to trimming and J lost 3 bases; unmatched junction nucleotides: 18. The DNA for the CDR3 is TGTGCCAGCAGCGTAGCTATCGGGACAGGGGGCTTTTCGGACTTGGACACTGAAGCTTTCTTT. Protein product: CASSVAIGTGGFSDLDTEAFF. Full variable domain (outside the CDR3, taken from reference TRBV9 and TRBJ1-1): DSGVTQTPKHLITATGQRVTLRCSPRSGDLSVYWYQQSLDQGLQFLIQYYNGEERAKGNILERFSAQQFPDLHSELNLSSLELGDSALYFCASSVAIGTGGFSDLDTEAFFGQGTRLTVV.

The rearrangement links TRBV7-2 to TRBJ2-5; no clear D gene. The V gene's germline CDR1 is SGHTA and CDR2 FQGNSA. Between the trimmed V and J ends, which lost 1 base and 1 base, there was a span of 10 bases. This CDR3 spans 15 amino acids. In DNA, the CDR3 is TGTGCCAGCAGCTTAGGTTGGCGGAGCCAAGAGACCCAGTACTTC. Its protein is CASSLGWRSQETQYF.

The chain combines TRBV18 with TRBJ2-1; 8 bases are a match to TRBD1. Per the germline V gene, CDR1 is KGHSH and CDR2 is LQKENI. The junction had 13 bases not matched to a gene; V was cut back by 2 bases and J by 13 bases. This CDR3 region has 15 residues. CDR3 bases: TGTGCCAGCTCACCATCGACAGGGGAAACTTTGGTCCAGTTCTTC. Translated: CASSPSTGETLVQFF.